The 23 T cell receptor beta chains in this list originate from one sample, sequenced in a study of identical twins. Via MiXCR, TCRdb re-called the 5' RACE reads, giving one row per CDR3 protein. The sample carries fewer than 350,000 distinct CDR3 sequences, 8% to 9% recorded once. This same sample was also part of a study on yellow fever vaccine responses in identical twins.

Sequenced material: memory (CD45RO+) T cells sorted from blood. These receptors came from a woman in her late teens or twenties in good health.

This chain joins TRBV6-2 or TRBV6-3 and TRBJ1-4; D unresolved. Trimming left V 3 bases short and J 10 bases short, with 15 bases between. CDR3 length: 14 amino acids. Germline CDR1 reads MNHEY; CDR2 reads SVGEGT. CDR3 in amino acids: CASSYGVPYGKLFF. The CDR3 DNA reads TGTGCCAGCAGTTATGGGGTCCCCTATGGAAAACTGTTTTTT.

V usage is TRBV7-9 and J usage is TRBJ2-1; maybe TRBD2 (5 bases). Trimming took 2 bases from V and 7 from J, leaving 18 bases between them. CDR3 length: 16 amino acids. The germline V gene encodes CDR1 SEHNR and CDR2 FQNEAQ (reference sequence). This chain's CDR3 is CASSLKVGLLWNEQFF. The DNA for the CDR3 is TGTGCCAGCAGCTTAAAAGTCGGACTTTTGTGGAATGAGCAGTTCTTC.

This clonotype came up a few times. This chain links TRBV7-8 with TRBJ2-5; 11 positions match TRBD2. With V trimmed by 5 bases and J by 5 bases, 10 bases remained unmatched. This CDR3 is built from 16 residues. Looked up from germline, CDR1 is SGHVS and CDR2 is FQNEAQ. The CDR3 is CASSPLAGGPSETQYF. Written as DNA, the CDR3 is TGTGCCAGCAGCCCCTTAGCGGGAGGGCCCAGTGAGACCCAGTACTTC.

The J gene is TRBJ2-5, the V gene TRBV24-1; D not resolved. CDR1 and CDR2 from the germline V gene are KGHDR and SFDVKD. The CDR3 is 13 residues long. V was trimmed by 5 bases and J by 1 base, leaving 7 bases between them. The CDR3 region is CATSGRAQETQYF. DNA for the CDR3: TGTGCCACCAGTGGTAGGGCCCAAGAGACCCAGTACTTC.

The rearrangement joins TRBV7-9 to TRBJ1-2; weak D call: TRBD1 (6 bases). V gave up 2 bases and J gave up 7 bases, with 23 bases separating them. CDR3 length equals 17 residues. Germline loops: CDR1 SEHNR, CDR2 FQNEAQ (reference sequence). CDR3 sequence: CASSLNDLPRGAGGYTF. The CDR3 nucleotides read TGTGCCAGCAGCTTAAATGATCTGCCCAGGGGCGCAGGTGGCTACACCTTC.

This clonotype was seen repeatedly, ten times or more. The chain has TRBV3-1 and TRBJ2-5; the D gene is possibly TRBD1 (6 bases). Germline V lookup: CDR1 LGHDT, CDR2 YNNKEL (reference sequence). The CDR3 extends over 14 amino acids. Trimming left V 3 bases short and J 3 bases short, with 11 bases between. The CDR3 protein is CASSHWGREETQYF. In DNA, the CDR3 is TGTGCCAGCAGCCACTGGGGGCGGGAAGAGACCCAGTACTTC.

This clonotype turned up a few times. The chain is built from TRBV3-1 and TRBJ2-3, with 11 bases aligning to TRBD2. The V gene end was trimmed by 7 bases and the J gene end by 3 bases; junction bases not matched to a gene: 3. In germline, CDR1 is LGHDT, CDR2 YNNKEL (reference sequence). This CDR3 contains 14 residues. CDR3 residues: CASKGTSGTDTQYF. In nucleotides, the CDR3 is TGTGCCAGCAAAGGGACTAGCGGTACAGATACGCAGTATTTT.

The J gene is TRBJ2-3, the V gene TRBV5-1, with D possibly matching TRBD1 (6 bases). Trimming removed 1 base at V and 4 bases at J, with 7 bases between. Germline CDR1 is SGHRS and CDR2 is YFSETQ. The CDR3 has 13 amino acids. This CDR3 is CASSLNRADTQYF. The CDR3 nucleotides are TGCGCCAGCAGCTTGAACAGGGCAGATACGCAGTATTTT.

In this sample, this clonotype turned up a few times. The chain has TRBV2 and TRBJ2-1, with 8 positions matching TRBD1. This CDR3 has 15 residues. Germline lookup yields CDR1 SNHLY and CDR2 FYNNEI. V was pared by 7 bases and J by 2 bases, with 7 bases of the junction left unmatched. CDR3 protein: CASKRTGFAYNEQFF. The CDR3, as DNA: TGTGCCAGCAAACGGACAGGGTTCGCCTACAATGAGCAGTTCTTC.

This clonotype was counted many times. Germline is not matched at one junction end, which may reflect a read error. V and J are TRBV7-8 and TRBJ1-2; 7 bases are a match to TRBD1. The germline V gene has CDR1 SGHVS and CDR2 FQNEAQ. The CDR3 covers 14 residues. CDR3 nucleotide sequence: TGTGCCAGCAGCCTAGCGGAGGGGGCGGGTGGCTACACCTTC. Translating gives CASSLAEGAGGYTF.

This chain links TRBV11-2 with TRBJ2-2; 8 bases agree with TRBD2. Trimming at V came to 1 base and at J to 2 bases, leaving 6 bases not matched to a gene. Germline values: CDR1 SGHAT, CDR2 FQNNGV. The CDR3 runs to 17 residues. CDR3 sequence reads: CASSLVPGGINTGELFF. The CDR3 DNA follows: TGTGCCAGCAGCTTAGTCCCGGGGGGGATAAACACCGGGGAGCTGTTTTTT.

The rearrangement links TRBV9 to TRBJ2-6; unclear D gene. CDR1 is SGDLS, CDR2 YYNGEE, per germline. This CDR3 spans 15 amino acids. Trimming took 1 base from V and 2 from J, leaving 7 bases between them. The CDR3 DNA reads as TGTGCCAGCAGCGTACACCAGGCTGGGGCCAACGTCCTGACTTTC. Translation: CASSVHQAGANVLTF.

This clonotype is medium-sized in the sample. This chain joins TRBV12-3 or TRBV12-4 and TRBJ2-5; D is undetermined. V shed 1 base and J shed 4 bases, with 1 base lying between them. The CDR3 spans 11 residues. The CDR3 protein is CASSLGETQYF. DNA for the CDR3: TGTGCCAGCAGTTTAGGAGAGACCCAGTACTTC.

This clonotype was counted between two and nine times. V usage is TRBV7-3 and J usage is TRBJ2-2; 10 nucleotides match TRBD2. J was trimmed by 0 bases and V by 6 bases; bases with no gene match: 1. The CDR3 consists of 15 residues. Germline CDR1 reads SGHTA; CDR2 reads FQGTGA. The CDR3 DNA is TGTGCCAGCAGTAGCGGGAGGACGAACACCGGGGAGCTGTTTTTT. The encoded protein is CASSSGRTNTGELFF.

This clonotype was counted only a few times. The chain couples TRBV12-3 or TRBV12-4 to TRBJ2-5, with 12 positions matching TRBD2. CDR3 length equals 16 residues. With V trimmed by 6 bases and J by 4 bases, 9 bases remained unmatched. The DNA of the CDR3 is TGTGCCAGCAGCCCGGGTTTGACTAGCGGGGGAGAGACCCAGTACTTC. Translated: CASSPGLTSGGETQYF.

Ten or more counts support this clonotype. This rearrangement joins TRBV7-9 to TRBJ2-7; D might be TRBD1 or TRBD2, each matching 5 bases. Germline-derived CDR1 and CDR2 are SEHNR and FQNEAQ (reference sequence). The V end was cut by 1 base, the J end by 2 bases, with 12 bases between. There are 15 residues in the CDR3. CDR3 sequence: CASSLVGQGPYEQYF. The DNA for the CDR3 is TGTGCCAGCAGCTTAGTAGGCCAGGGACCCTACGAGCAGTACTTC.

There are a few counts of this clonotype. This chain uses TRBV10-1 with TRBJ1-1; TRBD1 might be the D (6 bases). Germline CDR1 is WNHNN and CDR2 is SYGVQD (reference sequence). Trimming removed 6 bases from V and 1 base from J, with 9 bases in between. The CDR3 extends over 13 amino acids. The CDR3 bases are TGCGCCAGCAGGGAAGGGGGGAACACTGAAGCTTTCTTT. It translates to CASREGGNTEAFF.

This clonotype occurred many times. The genes are TRBV2 and TRBJ1-5; 9 bases are a match to TRBD1. V lost 6 bases to trimming and J lost 6 bases; unmatched junction nucleotides: 6. Germline assignment: CDR1 SNHLY and CDR2 FYNNEI. This CDR3 is 14 amino acids long. CDR3 DNA: TGTGCCAGCAGAGACAGGGGGTCAGGTCAGCCCCAGCATTTT. Its protein is CASRDRGSGQPQHF.

There are a few counts of this clonotype. The gene calls are TRBV28 and TRBJ2-7; 7 nucleotides agree with TRBD1. This CDR3 is built from 12 residues. Trimming cost V 5 bases and J 3 bases; bases outside gene matches: 1. Germline assignment: CDR1 MDHEN and CDR2 SYDVKM. The CDR3 spells CASSTGDYEQYF. CDR3 DNA: TGTGCCAGCAGTACAGGGGACTACGAGCAGTACTTC.

This clonotype occurred a few times. J is TRBJ2-7 and V is TRBV21-1; TRBD1 reflects the table's D call only, with no check against the DNA. TRBV21-1 is recorded as a pseudogene. There are 17 residues in the CDR3. CDR3 region: CASSDGKPTRDKYEQYV. As DNA, the CDR3 is TGTGCCAGCAGCGATGGAAAGCCTACACGGGACAAATACGAGCAGTACGTC.

This clonotype occurred a few times. The rearrangement joins TRBV7-7 to TRBJ2-3; 8 bases are a match to TRBD1. This CDR3 is built from 13 residues. Germline trimming cut 1 base from V and 9 bases from J; bases unmatched to any gene: 3. CDR1 and CDR2 (germline): SSHAT, FNYEAQ (reference sequence). The CDR3 nucleotides read TGTGCCAGCAGCTTAGTAGGGACAGGAACGCAGTATTTT. Its translation: CASSLVGTGTQYF. Filled out from reference TRBV7-7 and TRBJ2-3, the complete variable domain reads GAGVSQSPRYKVTKRGQDVTLRCDPISSHATLYWYQQALGQGPEFLTYFNYEAQPDKSGLPSDRFSAERPEGSISTLTIQRTEQRDSAMYRCASSLVGTGTQYFGPGTRLTVL.

This chain connects TRBV14 to TRBJ1-2; no definite D call. Germline-derived CDR1 and CDR2 are SGHDN and FVKESK. The CDR3 length is 15 residues. Between the trimmed V and J ends, which lost 0 bases and 4 bases, there was a span of 12 bases. In nucleotides, the CDR3 is TGTGCCAGCAGCCAAGATGGTGGCAGACCCTATGGCTACACCTTC. This translates into CASSQDGGRPYGYTF.

This clonotype was counted a few times. The J gene is TRBJ1-2, the V gene TRBV6-1; 7 bases are a match to TRBD1. Germline V gives CDR1 MNHNS, CDR2 SASEGT. J gave up 4 bases and V 8 bases, and 10 bases lay outside the gene matches. There are 14 residues in the CDR3. The CDR3 protein is CASDSGTALYGYTF. DNA of the CDR3: TGTGCCAGCGACTCCGGGACAGCCCTCTATGGCTACACCTTC.